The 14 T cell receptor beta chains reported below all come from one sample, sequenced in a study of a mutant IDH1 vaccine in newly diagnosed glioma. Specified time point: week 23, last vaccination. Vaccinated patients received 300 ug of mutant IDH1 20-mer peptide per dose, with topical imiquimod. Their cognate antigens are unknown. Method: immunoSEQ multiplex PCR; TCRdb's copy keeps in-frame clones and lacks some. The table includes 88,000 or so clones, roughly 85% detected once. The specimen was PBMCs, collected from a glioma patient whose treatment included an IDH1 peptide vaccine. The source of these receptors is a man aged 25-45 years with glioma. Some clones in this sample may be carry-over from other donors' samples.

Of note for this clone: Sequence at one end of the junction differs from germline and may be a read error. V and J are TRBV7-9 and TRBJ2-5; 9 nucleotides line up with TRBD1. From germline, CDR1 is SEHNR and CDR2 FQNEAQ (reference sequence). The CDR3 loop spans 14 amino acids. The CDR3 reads CAGSPGTGKETQYF. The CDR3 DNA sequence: TGTGCCGGCAGTCCCGGGACAGGGAAAGAGACCCAGTACTTC.

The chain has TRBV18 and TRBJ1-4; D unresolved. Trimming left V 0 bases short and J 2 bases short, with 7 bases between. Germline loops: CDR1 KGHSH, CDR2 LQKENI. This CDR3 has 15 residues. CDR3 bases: TGTGCCAGCTCACCACCCGGGTTGACTAATGAAAAACTGTTTTTT. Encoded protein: CASSPPGLTNEKLFF. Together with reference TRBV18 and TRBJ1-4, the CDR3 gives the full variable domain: NAGVMQNPRHLVRRRGQEARLRCSPMKGHSHVYWYRQLPEEGLKFMVYLQKENIIDESGMPKERFSAEFPKEGPSILRIQQVVRGDSAAYFCASSPPGLTNEKLFFGSGTQLSVL.

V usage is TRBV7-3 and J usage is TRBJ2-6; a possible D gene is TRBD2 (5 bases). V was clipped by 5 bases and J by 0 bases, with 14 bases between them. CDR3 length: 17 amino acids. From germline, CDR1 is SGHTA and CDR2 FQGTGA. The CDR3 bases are TGTGCCAGCAGCCCCTACGGGGTTCTCTCTGGGGCCAACGTCCTGACTTTC. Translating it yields CASSPYGVLSGANVLTF.

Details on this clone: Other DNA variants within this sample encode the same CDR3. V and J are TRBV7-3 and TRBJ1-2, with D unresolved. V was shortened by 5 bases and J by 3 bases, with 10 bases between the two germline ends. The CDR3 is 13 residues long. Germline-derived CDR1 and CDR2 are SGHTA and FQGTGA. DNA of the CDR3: TGTGCCAGCAGCCCCGACGGCCACTATGGCTACACCTTC. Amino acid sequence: CASSPDGHYGYTF.

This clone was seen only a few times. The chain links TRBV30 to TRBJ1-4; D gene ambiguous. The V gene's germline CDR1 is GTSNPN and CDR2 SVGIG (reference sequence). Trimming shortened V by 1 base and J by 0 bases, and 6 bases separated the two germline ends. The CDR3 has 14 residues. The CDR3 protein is CAWSGRATNEKLFF. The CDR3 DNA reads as TGTGCCTGGAGTGGTAGAGCAACTAATGAAAAACTGTTTTTT.

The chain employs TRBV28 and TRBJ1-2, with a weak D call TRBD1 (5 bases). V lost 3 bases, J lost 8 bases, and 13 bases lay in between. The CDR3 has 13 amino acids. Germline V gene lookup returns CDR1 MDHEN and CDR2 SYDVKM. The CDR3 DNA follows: TGTGCCAGCAGTTTCTCAGGGAGGGTAGGCTACACCTTC. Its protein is CASSFSGRVGYTF.

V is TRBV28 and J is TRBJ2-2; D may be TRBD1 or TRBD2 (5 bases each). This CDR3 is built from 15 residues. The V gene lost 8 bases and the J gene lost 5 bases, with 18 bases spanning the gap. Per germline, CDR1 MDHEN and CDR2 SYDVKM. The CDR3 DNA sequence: TGTGCCAGCGTTCCGGCAGGGACGCTAACCGGGGAGCTGTTTTTT. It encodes CASVPAGTLTGELFF. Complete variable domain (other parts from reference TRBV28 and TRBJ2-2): DVKVTQSSRYLVKRTGEKVFLECVQDMDHENMFWYRQDPGLGLRLIYFSYDVKMKEKGDIPEGYSVSREKKERFSLILESASTNQTSMYLCASVPAGTLTGELFFGEGSRLTVL.

The CDR3 nucleotides read TGCAGCGCCAACCCAGGGGACACTGAAGCTTTCTTT. This gives the protein CSANPGDTEAFF. The chain is built from TRBV29-1 and TRBJ1-1, with a tentative D call TRBD1 (6 bases). The CDR3 sequence is 12 residues long. CDR1 SQVTM and CDR2 ANQGSEA come from the germline V gene. Between the trimmed V and J ends, which lost 7 bases and 3 bases, there was a span of 12 bases. The whole variable domain, filled in from reference TRBV29-1 and TRBJ1-1, reads SAVISQKPSRDICQRGTSLTIQCQVDSQVTMMFWYRQQPGQSLTLIATANQGSEATYESGFVIDKFPISRPNLTFSTLTVSNMSPEDSSIYLCSANPGDTEAFFGQGTRLTVV.

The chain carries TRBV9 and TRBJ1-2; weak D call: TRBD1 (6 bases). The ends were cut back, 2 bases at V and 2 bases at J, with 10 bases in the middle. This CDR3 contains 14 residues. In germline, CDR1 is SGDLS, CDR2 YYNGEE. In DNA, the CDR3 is TGTGCCAGCAGCGTCGGACAGAGGAACTATGGCTACACCTTC. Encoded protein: CASSVGQRNYGYTF.

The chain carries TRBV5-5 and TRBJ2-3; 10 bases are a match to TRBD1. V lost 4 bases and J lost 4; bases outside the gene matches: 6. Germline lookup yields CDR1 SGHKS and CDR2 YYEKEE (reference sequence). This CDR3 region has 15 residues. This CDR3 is CASSPGTGDSDTQYF. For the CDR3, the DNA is TGTGCCAGCAGCCCCGGGACAGGGGATTCAGATACGCAGTATTTT.

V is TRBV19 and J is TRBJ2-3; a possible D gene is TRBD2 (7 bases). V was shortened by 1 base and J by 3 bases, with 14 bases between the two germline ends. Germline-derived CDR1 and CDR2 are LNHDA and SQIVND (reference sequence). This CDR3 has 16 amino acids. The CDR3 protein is CASSIVRGGRTDTQYF. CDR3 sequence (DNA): TGTGCCAGTAGTATAGTTAGGGGGGGTCGGACAGATACGCAGTATTTT.

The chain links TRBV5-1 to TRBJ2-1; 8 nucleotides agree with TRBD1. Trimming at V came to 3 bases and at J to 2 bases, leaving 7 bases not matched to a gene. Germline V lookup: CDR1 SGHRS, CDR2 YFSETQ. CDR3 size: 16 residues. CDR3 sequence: CASSSLTGGPYNEQFF. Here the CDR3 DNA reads TGCGCCAGCAGCTCCCTAACAGGGGGGCCCTACAATGAGCAGTTCTTC.

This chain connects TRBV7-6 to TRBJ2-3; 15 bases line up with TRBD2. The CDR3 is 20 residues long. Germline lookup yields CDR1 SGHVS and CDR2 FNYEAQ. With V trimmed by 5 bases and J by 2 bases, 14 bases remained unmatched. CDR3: CASSLRFGLAGGLDTDTQYF. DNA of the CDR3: TGTGCCAGCAGCCTGAGATTCGGACTAGCGGGGGGGCTGGACACAGATACGCAGTATTTT.

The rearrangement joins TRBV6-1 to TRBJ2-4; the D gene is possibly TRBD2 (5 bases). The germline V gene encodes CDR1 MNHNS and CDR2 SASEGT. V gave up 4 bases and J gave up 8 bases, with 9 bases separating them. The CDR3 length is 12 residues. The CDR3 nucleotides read TGTGCCAGCAGTGCGAGGACTGACATTCAGTACTTC. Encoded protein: CASSARTDIQYF.